Here is one T cell receptor beta chain with its context. Its antigen is unknown. Other DNA sequences in this sample translate to the same CDR3. This specimen comes from a study of T cell responses to AZD1222 COVID-19 vaccine. Sequenced by immunoSEQ multiplex PCR; TCRdb stores in-frame clones only, minus some. The top ten hold more than 5.5% of the sample, which has more than 95,000 clones, around 90% seen once. Study-wide results and limits: Spike was spanned by vaccine-associated CD4 TCRs, which were dominant at 160-218 and 743-854. Donors, mostly white British, included more females; clonal diversity was possibly underestimated. Spike-specific TCR breadth rose after two AZD1222 doses, and depth rose as well.

Germline V CDR1 and CDR2: SGHTA, FQGNSA. The CDR3 loop spans 13 amino acids. Trimming took off 1 base at V and 5 bases at J, with 6 bases between the two ends. The TCR comes from an adult in good health. Sequencing was performed on peripheral blood, taken on day 0 of AZD1222 vaccination. The genes are TRBV7-2 and TRBJ1-5; D remains unclear. The CDR3 here is CASSLGGDQPQHF. CDR3 in DNA: TGTGCCAGCAGCTTAGGGGGAGATCAGCCCCAGCATTTT.